Given below is one T cell receptor (beta chain) in context. V was shortened by 6 bases and J by 2 bases, with 16 bases between the two germline ends. In germline, CDR1 is DFQATT, CDR2 SNEGSKA (reference sequence). The CDR3 is 15 amino acids. TCRdb used MiXCR to reprocess the RACE reads, holding one entry per CDR3 protein. The sample has about 380,000 distinct CDR3 sequences; roughly 5% are singletons. The data belong to a study of human T cells and chemical hapten exposure. Study details: The patients were mostly female; they had alopecia areata, totalis or universalis. Small pooled library volume differences chiefly drove per-sample TCR yield variation.

The time point denotes: patch test 1, 2 weeks after DPC sensitization. The treatment denotes: therapeutic diphenylcyclopropenone sensitization with weekly scalp DPC. The total RNA was obtained from whole blood that was not fractionated. The chain links TRBV20-1 to TRBJ1-4, with D possibly being TRBD1 (6 bases). Sequencing used whole blood, obtained in connection with sensitization to the hapten diphenylcyclopropenone (DPC). The source is a woman between 50 and 59 years old with alopecia areata. Some clones in this sample may be carry-over from other donors' samples. The CDR3 is CSAPKGGSTNEKLFF. DNA for the CDR3: TGCAGTGCCCCCAAAGGGGGATCGACTAATGAAAAACTGTTTTTT.